A single sample is the source of the 27 T cell receptor beta chains below, sequenced in a study of blood T cell repertoires in COVID-19. Method: immunoSEQ multiplex PCR; TCRdb's copy keeps in-frame clones and lacks some. This table holds about 210,000 clones, about 90% found once. Sequencing was performed on peripheral blood. The receptors derive from an older woman with acute or convalescent COVID-19.

The CDR3 is CASSIRGGGFTDTQYF. The CDR3 DNA is TGTGCCAGCAGCATCCGGGGGGGAGGCTTCACAGATACGCAGTATTTT. The chain couples TRBV7-9 to TRBJ2-3, with TRBD2 identical over 8 bases. Germline CDR1 SEHNR, CDR2 FQNEAQ (reference sequence). This CDR3 spans 16 amino acids. V gave up 5 bases and J gave up 2 bases; unmatched junction bases: 9.

J is TRBJ1-4 and V is TRBV5-1; D is undetermined. The CDR3 loop spans 16 amino acids. V was trimmed by 0 bases and J by 3 bases, leaving 12 bases between them. Germline lookup yields CDR1 SGHRS and CDR2 YFSETQ. The CDR3 sequence is CASSLAGLDSNEKLFF. The CDR3 coding sequence is TGCGCCAGCAGCTTGGCCGGTTTGGACTCTAATGAAAAACTGTTTTTT.

The chain joins TRBV6-5 to TRBJ2-7, with TRBD1 matching over 9 bases. With 2 bases clipped from V and 5 bases from J, the junction kept 7 bases outside the gene matches. This CDR3 comprises 15 residues. Germline lookup yields CDR1 MNHEY and CDR2 SVGAGI. This CDR3 is CASSYLGTGRNEQYF. CDR3 nucleotides: TGTGCCAGCAGTTACCTGGGGACAGGGAGGAACGAGCAGTACTTC.

This clone was detected once. The chain links TRBV5-1 to TRBJ2-1; the D gene is possibly TRBD2 (6 bases). This CDR3 comprises 16 residues. Per germline, CDR1 SGHRS and CDR2 YFSETQ. The germline V and J ends were trimmed by 0 bases and 5 bases, with 15 bases remaining between them. The DNA of the CDR3 is TGCGCCAGCAGCTTGGCCGGCAATAGCGGACACAATGAGCAGTTCTTC. It encodes CASSLAGNSGHNEQFF.

This chain joins TRBV12-5 and TRBJ1-6; weak D call: TRBD1 (5 bases). The CDR3 consists of 16 residues. Looked up from germline, CDR1 is LGHNT and CDR2 is FRNRAP. Deletions cut 0 bases from V and 9 bases from J, with 15 bases between. Written as DNA, the CDR3 is TGTGCTAGTGGTTTGGTCTCGGGAGGGGCGGGTTCACCCCTCCACTTT. Amino acid sequence: CASGLVSGGAGSPLHF.

This clone was counted only a few times. This sequence joins TRBV3-1 (or the pseudogene TRBV3-2) and TRBJ1-3, with D possibly TRBD1 on 6 matching bases. The CDR3 runs 15 residues. The V gene's germline CDR1 is LGHDT and CDR2 YNNKEL (reference sequence). Trimming took 2 bases from V and 5 from J, leaving 13 bases between them. The CDR3 loop reads CASSQTPDSRNTIYF. As DNA, the CDR3 is TGTGCCAGCAGCCAAACCCCGGACAGTAGAAACACCATATATTTT.

The J gene is TRBJ1-2, the V gene TRBV18; 7 bases fit TRBD1. CDR1 and CDR2 from the germline V gene are KGHSH and LQKENI. The length of the CDR3 is 15 residues. V gave up 1 base and J gave up 9 bases; unmatched junction bases: 11. DNA for the CDR3: TGTGCCAGCTCACCACAAGGACAGGTAGTGGGAAGCTACACCTTC. Translated, it gives CASSPQGQVVGSYTF.

The chain couples TRBV19 to TRBJ1-3; weak D call: TRBD1 (6 bases). Trimming pared 5 bases from V and 0 bases from J, leaving 17 bases between. The germline gives CDR1 LNHDA, CDR2 SQIVND (reference sequence). This CDR3 spans 17 amino acids. The CDR3 DNA reads as TGTGCCAGTAGTTACGCTCCGGACAGCCACTCTGGAAACACCATATATTTT. Amino acid sequence: CASSYAPDSHSGNTIYF. Based on the CDR3 plus reference TRBV19 and TRBJ1-3, the full variable domain is DGGITQSPKYLFRKEGQNVTLSCEQNLNHDAMYWYRQDPGQGLRLIYYSQIVNDFQKGDIAEGYSVSREKKESFPLTVTSAQKNPTAFYLCASSYAPDSHSGNTIYFGEGSWLTVV.

The chain joins TRBV5-1 to TRBJ2-7; D might be TRBD1 (6 bases). Germline CDR1 reads SGHRS; CDR2 reads YFSETQ. This CDR3 region has 13 residues. The ends were cut back, 7 bases at V and 3 bases at J, with 14 bases in the middle. DNA for the CDR3: TGCGCCAGCGCCGGGACACCGAACTACGAGCAGTACTTC. Translating it yields CASAGTPNYEQYF.

The chain joins TRBV7-2 to TRBJ2-3; maybe TRBD1 (5 bases). The CDR3 has 15 amino acids. V shed 0 bases and J shed 8 bases, with 15 bases lying between them. CDR1 and CDR2 (germline): SGHTA, FQGNSA. The CDR3 nucleotides read TGTGCCAGCAGCTTAGCCCAGTCGGCCCAGGGTACGCAGTATTTT. As protein: CASSLAQSAQGTQYF.

This chain links TRBV29-1 with TRBJ1-2; perhaps TRBD1 as D (5 bases). CDR3 size: 11 residues. Germline CDR1 reads SQVTM; CDR2 reads ANQGSEA. Trimming shortened V by 8 bases and J by 7 bases, and 14 bases separated the two germline ends. The DNA of the CDR3 is TGCAGCACCCAGGGCGCGAGTGGCTACACCTTC. This sequence encodes CSTQGASGYTF. Based on the CDR3 plus reference TRBV29-1 and TRBJ1-2, the full variable domain is SAVISQKPSRDICQRGTSLTIQCQVDSQVTMMFWYRQQPGQSLTLIATANQGSEATYESGFVIDKFPISRPNLTFSTLTVSNMSPEDSSIYLCSTQGASGYTFGSGTRLTVV.

The chain is built from TRBV6-6 and TRBJ1-2; 7 bases line up with TRBD1. With 6 bases clipped from V and 7 bases from J, the junction kept 8 bases outside the gene matches. This CDR3 spans 13 amino acids. The germline V gene encodes CDR1 MNHNY and CDR2 SVGAGI (reference sequence). In nucleotides, the CDR3 is TGTGCCAGCAGACCCGACAGGGAAGGTGGCTACACCTTC. It yields the protein CASRPDREGGYTF.

The gene calls are TRBV7-2 and TRBJ2-7; no definite D call. The CDR3 totals 15 residues. V lost 1 base and J lost 1, with 11 bases in between. Per the germline V gene, CDR1 is SGHTA and CDR2 is FQGNSA. This chain's CDR3 is CASSLVSTESYEQYF. CDR3 DNA sequence: TGTGCCAGCAGCTTAGTCAGTACAGAATCCTACGAGCAGTACTTC.

The chain joins TRBV20-1 to TRBJ1-4; maybe TRBD1 (5 bases). The V gene lost 4 bases and the J gene lost 6 bases, with 6 bases spanning the gap. The CDR3 loop spans 11 amino acids. Germline CDR1 is DFQATT and CDR2 is SNEGSKA (reference sequence). The CDR3 protein is CSATGYEKLFF. CDR3 bases: TGCAGTGCTACAGGGTATGAAAAACTGTTTTTT.

This clone was seen only once. The chain employs TRBV5-1 and TRBJ2-1, with 10 bases matching TRBD2. The CDR3 is 17 amino acids. Germline values: CDR1 SGHRS, CDR2 YFSETQ. The V gene end was trimmed by 0 bases and the J gene end by 8 bases; junction bases not matched to a gene: 11. CDR3 loop: CASSLGGLAGVDYEQFF. The CDR3 coding sequence is TGCGCCAGCAGCTTGGGAGGGCTAGCGGGAGTAGACTATGAGCAGTTCTTC.

The gene calls are TRBV5-1 and TRBJ1-2; D possibly corresponds to TRBD1 (6 bases). Between the trimmed V and J ends, which lost 0 bases and 7 bases, there was a span of 16 bases. The CDR3 spans 15 residues. Germline-derived CDR1 and CDR2 are SGHRS and YFSETQ. CDR3 nucleotide sequence: TGCGCCAGCAGCTTGGACGGAGGAAGGGGGGGTGGCTACACCTTC. Residues: CASSLDGGRGGGYTF.

V usage is TRBV29-1 and J usage is TRBJ2-4; no clear D. Germline-derived CDR1 and CDR2 are SQVTM and ANQGSEA. V shed 0 bases and J shed 9 bases, with 6 bases lying between them. This CDR3 contains 11 residues. The CDR3 protein is CSVEDLSIQYF. The CDR3 region has the DNA TGCAGCGTTGAAGATCTCAGCATTCAGTACTTC.

The rearrangement uses TRBV28 and TRBJ1-2; 8 bases are a match to TRBD1. V trimming: 4 bases; J trimming: 3 bases; junction bases outside the gene matches: 4. Germline-derived CDR1 and CDR2 are MDHEN and SYDVKM. This CDR3 has 14 amino acids. Here the CDR3 reads CASSSQGADYGYTF. CDR3 in DNA: TGTGCCAGCAGTTCTCAGGGGGCTGACTATGGCTACACCTTC.

This chain links TRBV3-1 (or the pseudogene TRBV3-2) with TRBJ1-1; 8 bases agree with TRBD1. From germline, CDR1 is LGHDT and CDR2 YNNKEL (reference sequence). This CDR3 contains 16 residues. The J segment lost 3 bases and the V segment lost 0 bases, leaving 6 bases of the junction unmatched. CDR3 sequence (DNA): TGTGCCAGCAGCCAAGAGGGCTCAGGGGGCTACACTGAAGCTTTCTTT. As protein: CASSQEGSGGYTEAFF.

This sequence joins TRBV2 and TRBJ1-1; TRBD1 is a possible D gene (6 bases). The germline V and J ends were trimmed by 3 bases and 6 bases, with 14 bases remaining between them. Germline values: CDR1 SNHLY, CDR2 FYNNEI. The CDR3 has 14 residues. CDR3 region: CASSEFRGSPEAFF. DNA of the CDR3: TGTGCCAGCAGTGAGTTTAGGGGGTCCCCTGAAGCTTTCTTT.

Only a few counts were recorded for this clone. V is TRBV10-3 and J is TRBJ1-4, with D unresolved. Germline CDR1 ENHRY, CDR2 SYGVKD. The CDR3 covers 15 residues. Deletions cut 2 bases from V and 0 bases from J, with 7 bases between. The CDR3, as DNA: TGTGCCATCAGTGAGGGCGGTGCAACTAATGAAAAACTGTTTTTT. It yields the protein CAISEGGATNEKLFF.

The table lists this clone with a count of one. V and J are TRBV19 and TRBJ2-1; 10 bases are a match to TRBD2. This CDR3 comprises 17 residues. The V segment lost 2 bases and the J segment 9 bases; nucleotides outside the gene matches: 13. The germline V gene encodes CDR1 LNHDA and CDR2 SQIVND (reference sequence). Here the CDR3 reads CASSIFFGLAGAVEQFF. The CDR3 DNA is TGTGCCAGTAGTATATTTTTTGGGCTAGCGGGAGCTGTTGAGCAGTTCTTC.

This CDR3 is CASSPGLAGGRTGELFF. The CDR3 DNA sequence: TGCGCCAGCAGCCCGGGACTAGCGGGGGGGCGGACCGGGGAGCTGTTTTTT. The genes are TRBV4-1 and TRBJ2-2, with 16 bases aligning to TRBD2. The length of the CDR3 is 17 residues. J gave up 5 bases and V 4 bases, and 4 bases lay outside the gene matches. The germline V gene has CDR1 MGHRA and CDR2 YSYEKL.

V and J are TRBV27 and TRBJ1-2; TRBD1 matches at 8 bases. This CDR3 comprises 13 residues. Germline lookup yields CDR1 MNHEY and CDR2 SMNVEV (reference sequence). V was clipped by 3 bases and J by 5 bases; unmatched bases: 2. The CDR3 here is CASSLTGEYGYTF. In DNA form, the CDR3 reads TGTGCCAGCAGTTTGACAGGGGAATATGGCTACACCTTC.

CDR3 region: CASSSGTSGSSYNEQFF. DNA of the CDR3: TGTGCCAGCAGCAGCGGGACTAGCGGGAGCTCCTACAATGAGCAGTTCTTC. The chain couples TRBV21-1 to TRBJ2-1; the table names TRBD2, a call not compared with the DNA. TRBV21-1 is classified as a pseudogene. This CDR3 contains 17 residues.

The V and J genes are TRBV6-2 or TRBV6-3 and TRBJ2-7; 7 positions agree with TRBD1. CDR3 length: 14 residues. J gave up 3 bases and V 5 bases, and 7 bases lay outside the gene matches. Germline-derived CDR1 and CDR2 are MNHEY and SVGEGT. The CDR3 sequence is CASSIDRARYEQYF. CDR3 nucleotide sequence: TGTGCCAGCAGTATCGACAGGGCGCGCTACGAGCAGTACTTC.

The V call is TRBV6-5, the J call TRBJ1-1, with D possibly matching TRBD1 (5 bases). CDR3 length: 13 residues. The V gene's germline CDR1 is MNHEY and CDR2 SVGAGI. Trimming took off 5 bases at V and 1 base at J, with 8 bases between the two ends. CDR3 loop: CASSQGTNTEAFF. The CDR3 DNA sequence: TGTGCCAGCAGTCAGGGCACGAACACTGAAGCTTTCTTT.